Each of the 24 T cell receptor beta chains below was sequenced from the same sample in a study of OX40 agonist ivuxolimab in advanced cancers. Sequencing used immunoSEQ multiplex PCR; TCRdb keeps in-frame clones, though not all of them. The sample includes around 76,000 clones, roughly 80% seen only once; the top ten take over 4.5%. Source: CD4+ or CD8+ T cells sorted from blood, taken in a trial of the OX40 agonist ivuxolimab. The receptors here all came from an adult with an advanced solid tumor such as melanoma, head and neck, liver or kidney cancer.

The V gene is TRBV11-3, the J gene TRBJ2-1; D is uncertain. The CDR3 spans 18 residues. From germline, CDR1 is SGHNT and CDR2 YENEEA. V shed 5 bases and J shed 0 bases, with 20 bases lying between them. The DNA for the CDR3 is TGTGCCAGCAGCCATACTGTCAACCCCAGAAGCTCCTACAATGAGCAGTTCTTC. Translated: CASSHTVNPRSSYNEQFF.

The chain links TRBV28 to TRBJ1-3, with TRBD1 matching over 9 bases. CDR3 length: 15 residues. The ends lost 4 bases at V and 7 bases at J; junction bases unmatched: 8. Germline values: CDR1 MDHEN, CDR2 SYDVKM. The DNA for the CDR3 is TGTGCCAGCAGTTGGGGACAGGGAGGAGGGAACACCATATATTTT. It yields the protein CASSWGQGGGNTIYF.

The chain joins TRBV4-3 to TRBJ2-7; D remains unclear. Germline-derived CDR1 and CDR2 are LGHNA and YSLEER. Trimming stripped 4 bases from V and 1 base from J, with 17 bases between. This CDR3 comprises 16 residues. CDR3 sequence: CASSRDYGRSSYEQYF. DNA of the CDR3: TGCGCCAGCAGCCGTGATTACGGCCGGTCATCCTACGAGCAGTACTTC.

V usage is TRBV28 and J usage is TRBJ2-2; 10 bases are a match to TRBD2. The CDR3 extends over 15 amino acids. In germline, CDR1 is MDHEN, CDR2 SYDVKM. The V segment lost 6 bases and the J segment 5 bases; nucleotides outside the gene matches: 6. The CDR3 coding sequence is TGTGCCAGCAGGCTGCTAGCGGGAGCAACCGGGGAGCTGTTTTTT. It specifies CASRLLAGATGELFF.

This rearrangement joins TRBV4-3 to TRBJ2-6; D gene unclear. This CDR3 has 15 residues. Trimming removed 4 bases at V and 0 bases at J, with 7 bases between. Germline loops: CDR1 LGHNA, CDR2 YSLEER. The CDR3 here is CASSLQISGANVLTF. The CDR3 DNA sequence: TGCGCCAGCAGCCTACAAATCTCTGGGGCCAACGTCCTGACTTTC.

The gene calls are TRBV9 and TRBJ2-7; a weak D match, TRBD1 (6 bases). Germline V gene sequence: CDR1 SGDLS, CDR2 YYNGEE. CDR3 size: 14 residues. Trimming removed 4 bases at V and 0 bases at J, with 11 bases between. The CDR3 nucleotides are TGTGCCAGCAGCCTCGACAGGAGCTCCTACGAGCAGTACTTC. It yields the protein CASSLDRSSYEQYF.

This clone was found a few times. The chain carries TRBV12-5 and TRBJ1-5, with a tentative D call TRBD1 (6 bases). The V end was cut by 2 bases, the J end by 4 bases, with 15 bases between. This CDR3 has 16 residues. The germline gives CDR1 LGHNT, CDR2 FRNRAP. The CDR3 loop is CASGLFGGAGNQPQHF. The CDR3 DNA follows: TGTGCTAGTGGTTTGTTTGGGGGCGCGGGAAATCAGCCCCAGCATTTT.

CDR3 loop: CASSPTGGLNTEAFF. CDR3 in DNA: TGTGCCAGCAGCCCGACCGGGGGCCTGAACACTGAAGCTTTCTTT. The chain joins TRBV7-9 to TRBJ1-1; possible D gene TRBD1, 6 bases. V lost 5 bases to trimming and J lost 0 bases, with 13 bases between them. The CDR3 totals 15 residues. From germline, CDR1 is SEHNR and CDR2 FQNEAQ (reference sequence).

This clone was observed once. The sample carries other DNA sequences with the same CDR3. V gene TRBV28 combines with J gene TRBJ2-1, with 10 bases identical to TRBD2. This CDR3 comprises 15 residues. The germline V gene encodes CDR1 MDHEN and CDR2 SYDVKM. Trimming took 6 bases from V and 4 from J; bases not matched to a gene: 6. The CDR3 DNA reads as TGTGCCAGCAGCCTAGCGGGAGAAGGGTACAATGAGCAGTTCTTC. Translation: CASSLAGEGYNEQFF. Using reference TRBV28 and TRBJ2-1 for the parts outside the CDR3, the full variable domain is DVKVTQSSRYLVKRTGEKVFLECVQDMDHENMFWYRQDPGLGLRLIYFSYDVKMKEKGDIPEGYSVSREKKERFSLILESASTNQTSMYLCASSLAGEGYNEQFFGPGTRLTVL.

This clone turned up a few times. The V call is TRBV5-1, the J call TRBJ1-1; possible D gene TRBD1, 5 bases. This CDR3 spans 14 amino acids. The germline V gene has CDR1 SGHRS and CDR2 YFSETQ. The V end was cut by 4 bases, the J end by 6 bases, with 16 bases between. CDR3 coding DNA: TGCGCCAGCAGCCCCTGGACAACCTCCTCTGAAGCTTTCTTT. Amino acid sequence: CASSPWTTSSEAFF.

V usage is TRBV29-1 and J usage is TRBJ1-1; 7 bases are a match to TRBD1. CDR1 and CDR2 from the germline V gene are SQVTM and ANQGSEA. V shed 7 bases, J shed 0 bases, and the junction held 5 bases outside the gene matches. This CDR3 contains 13 residues. This CDR3 reads CSARTGLNTEAFF. DNA for the CDR3: TGCAGCGCTCGGACAGGCCTGAACACTGAAGCTTTCTTT.

For the CDR3, the DNA is TGTGCCAGCAGTAAGGAAGGGGCTGTCTACGAGCAGTACTTC. Protein: CASSKEGAVYEQYF. The V call is TRBV25-1, the J call TRBJ2-7; tentative D call: TRBD1 (5 bases). This CDR3 spans 14 amino acids. The germline gives CDR1 MGHDK, CDR2 SYGVNS. V lost 5 bases to trimming and J lost 3 bases, with 14 bases between them.

V gene TRBV5-1 combines with J gene TRBJ2-2; 10 bases line up with TRBD1. CDR1 and CDR2 from the germline V gene are SGHRS and YFSETQ. This CDR3 comprises 18 residues. The V and J ends lost 4 bases and 0 bases, in that order; junction bases with no gene match: 9. The CDR3, as DNA: TGCGCCAGCAGCGAGAGAGTGACAGGGGGCTCGAACACCGGGGAGCTGTTTTTT. Translated, it gives CASSERVTGGSNTGELFF.

This chain joins TRBV19 and TRBJ1-1; 11 bases line up with TRBD1. Germline V CDR1 and CDR2: LNHDA, SQIVND (reference sequence). Unmatched junction bases numbered 6, after V lost 8 bases and J lost 4 bases. The CDR3 extends over 14 amino acids. CDR3 protein: CASGTGGHSTEAFF. CDR3 DNA: TGTGCCAGTGGGACAGGGGGGCATAGCACTGAAGCTTTCTTT.

The gene calls are TRBV27 and TRBJ2-2; 10 bases fit TRBD1. The junction had 4 bases not matched to a gene; V was cut back by 7 bases and J by 5 bases. From germline, CDR1 is MNHEY and CDR2 SMNVEV (reference sequence). This CDR3 comprises 14 residues. In DNA form, the CDR3 reads TGTGCCAGCACCAGGACAGGGGGGACCGGGGAGCTGTTTTTT. Translating it yields CASTRTGGTGELFF.

The chain has TRBV6-6 and TRBJ2-3; TRBD2 matches 11 bases. The trim removed 9 bases at V and 0 bases at J, leaving 2 bases unmatched. This CDR3 contains 14 residues. Germline loops: CDR1 MNHNY, CDR2 SVGAGI (reference sequence). The CDR3 spells CASRTSGSTDTQYF. CDR3 nucleotides: TGTGCCAGTCGGACTAGCGGGAGCACAGATACGCAGTATTTT.

The chain recombines TRBV5-6 with TRBJ1-1; no firm D call. Germline-derived CDR1 and CDR2 are SGHDT and YYEEEE. The ends were cut back, 0 bases at V and 6 bases at J, with 15 bases in the middle. This CDR3 region has 15 residues. DNA of the CDR3: TGTGCCAGCAGCTTGGGACCGAAATTGGGCGCTGAAGCTTTCTTT. Translating gives CASSLGPKLGAEAFF. The whole variable domain, remainder taken from reference TRBV5-6 and TRBJ1-1, is DAGVTQSPTHLIKTRGQQVTLRCSPKSGHDTVSWYQQALGQGPQFIFQYYEEEERQRGNFPDRFSGHQFPNYSSELNVNALLLGDSALYLCASSLGPKLGAEAFFGQGTRLTVV.

The chain is built from TRBV19 and TRBJ2-2; D is perhaps TRBD1 (5 bases). Germline V lookup: CDR1 LNHDA, CDR2 SQIVND (reference sequence). The CDR3 has 13 amino acids. Trimming removed 1 base from V and 6 bases from J, with 6 bases in between. The CDR3, as DNA: TGTGCCAGTAGTATAGGCAGGGCCGGGGAGCTGTTTTTT. Protein sequence: CASSIGRAGELFF.

This chain connects TRBV15 to TRBJ1-6; D not certain. Germline values: CDR1 LNHNV, CDR2 YYDKDF (reference sequence). V lost 7 bases and J 5 bases, leaving 18 bases between the germline ends. The CDR3 loop spans 16 amino acids. The CDR3 DNA reads TGTGCCACCACCAAAGGATCCGGGAGAGATAATTCACCCCTCCACTTT. It specifies CATTKGSGRDNSPLHF. Full variable domain (rest looked up from reference TRBV15 and TRBJ1-6): DAMVIQNPRYQVTQFGKPVTLSCSQTLNHNVMYWYQQKSSQAPKLLFHYYDKDFNNEADTPDNFQSRRPNTSFCFLDIRSPGLGDTAMYLCATTKGSGRDNSPLHFGNGTRLTVT.

The chain is built from TRBV5-1 and TRBJ1-4; unclear D gene. The CDR3 runs 15 residues. Trimming took 0 bases from V and 8 from J, leaving 14 bases between them. Looked up from germline, CDR1 is SGHRS and CDR2 is YFSETQ. The CDR3 bases are TGCGCCAGCAGCTTGGAGGCGCATCGAAACGAAAAACTGTTTTTT. This codes for CASSLEAHRNEKLFF.

V and J are TRBV10-1 and TRBJ1-1; D perhaps matches TRBD1 (5 bases). CDR3 length equals 12 residues. CDR1 is WNHNN and CDR2 is SYGVQD in the germline V gene (reference sequence). Trimming removed 3 bases at V and 5 bases at J, with 7 bases between. CDR3 residues: CASSDQGTEAFF. In DNA, the CDR3 is TGCGCCAGCAGTGATCAGGGTACTGAAGCTTTCTTT.

This chain uses TRBV19 with TRBJ2-1, with D hard to call. Germline V gene sequence: CDR1 LNHDA, CDR2 SQIVND (reference sequence). The CDR3 is 14 amino acids. V was pared by 1 base and J by 9 bases, with 13 bases between. The CDR3, as DNA: TGTGCCAGTAGTATAGTCCCCATCGTTGGTGAGCAGTTCTTC. It is translated as CASSIVPIVGEQFF.

The V and J genes are TRBV4-3 and TRBJ2-2; D tentatively reads TRBD1 or TRBD2 (5 bases each). The CDR3 is 16 amino acids. V was trimmed by 2 bases and J by 1 base, leaving 11 bases between them. Looked up from germline, CDR1 is LGHNA and CDR2 is YSLEER. This CDR3 reads CASSQFRDRNTGELFF. The CDR3 bases are TGCGCCAGCAGCCAATTCCGGGACCGGAACACCGGGGAGCTGTTTTTT.

Only one count was recorded for this clone. The chain recombines TRBV11-2 with TRBJ1-5; 7 bases match TRBD1. The V and J ends lost 6 bases and 7 bases, in that order; junction bases with no gene match: 6. The CDR3 sequence is 13 residues long. Looked up from germline, CDR1 is SGHAT and CDR2 is FQNNGV. CDR3 protein: CASSGTETQPQHF. DNA of the CDR3: TGTGCCAGCAGTGGGACAGAAACCCAGCCCCAGCATTTT. Supplemented by reference TRBV11-2 and TRBJ1-5, the full variable domain reads EAGVAQSPRYKIIEKRQSVAFWCNPISGHATLYWYQQILGQGPKLLIQFQNNGVVDDSQLPKDRFSAERLKGVDSTLKIQPAKLEDSAVYLCASSGTETQPQHFGDGTRLSIL.